This TCR beta chain was profiled in a study of beta chain features in type 1 diabetes. Whole-study findings and limits: Shortening of TCRB CDR3s, moderate but significant, appeared in all four CD4+ subsets of Type 1 diabetes patients.

Reverse transcription of all isolated RNA meant that expressed TCRB transcripts were sequenced. Only in-frame clones appear in the TCRdb table, and some are missing; sequencing was by immunoSEQ multiplex PCR. This table holds 500,000 to 650,000 clones, roughly 12% found once. By way of CD45RO/CCR7/CD25/CD127/CD95/CD27, the CD4+ regulatory, stem cell-like memory, central memory and naive cells were sorted. Trimming cost V 8 bases and J 15 bases; bases outside gene matches: 13. The length of the CDR3 is 13 residues. CDR1 is MDHEN and CDR2 is SYDVKM in the germline V gene. This clone was seen a few times. Antigen unknown.

The rearrangement links TRBV28 to TRBJ2-4, with 10 nucleotides matching TRBD1. Sample: naive CD4+ T cells from blood. The sequence came from a man aged 30 to 39 with type 1 diabetes. DNA of the CDR3: TGTGCCAGCTTTGACAGGGGGCGGAGAAAAGGGTACTTC. Residues: CASFDRGRRKGYF. Together with reference TRBV28 and TRBJ2-4, the CDR3 gives the full variable domain: DVKVTQSSRYLVKRTGEKVFLECVQDMDHENMFWYRQDPGLGLRLIYFSYDVKMKEKGDIPEGYSVSREKKERFSLILESASTNQTSMYLCASFDRGRRKGYFGAGTRLSVL.